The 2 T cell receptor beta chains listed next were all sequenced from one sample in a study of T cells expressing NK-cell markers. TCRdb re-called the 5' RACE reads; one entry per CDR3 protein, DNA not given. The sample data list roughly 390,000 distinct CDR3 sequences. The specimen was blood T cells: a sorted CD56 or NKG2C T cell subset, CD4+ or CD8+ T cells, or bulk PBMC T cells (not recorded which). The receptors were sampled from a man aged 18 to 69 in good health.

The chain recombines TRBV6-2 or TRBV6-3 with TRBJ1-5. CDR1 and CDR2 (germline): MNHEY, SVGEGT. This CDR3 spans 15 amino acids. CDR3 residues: CASSSSRTSNQPQHF.

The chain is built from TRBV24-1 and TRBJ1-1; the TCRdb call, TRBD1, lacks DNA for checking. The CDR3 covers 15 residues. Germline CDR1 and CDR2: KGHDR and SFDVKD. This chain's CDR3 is CATSARDRGITEAFF.